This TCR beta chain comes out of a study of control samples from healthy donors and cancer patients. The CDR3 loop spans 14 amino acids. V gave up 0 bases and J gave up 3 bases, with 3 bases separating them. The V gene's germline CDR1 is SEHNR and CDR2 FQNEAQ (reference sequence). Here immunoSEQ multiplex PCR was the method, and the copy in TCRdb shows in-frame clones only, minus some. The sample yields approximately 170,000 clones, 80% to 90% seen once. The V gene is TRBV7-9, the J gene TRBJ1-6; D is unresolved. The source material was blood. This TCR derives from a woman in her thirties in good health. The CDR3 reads CASSLADYNSPLHF. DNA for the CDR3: TGTGCCAGCAGCTTAGCGGACTATAATTCACCCCTCCACTTT. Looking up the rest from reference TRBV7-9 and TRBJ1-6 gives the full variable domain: DTGVSQNPRHKITKRGQNVTFRCDPISEHNRLYWYRQTLGQGPEFLTYFQNEAQLEKSRLLSDRFSAERPKGSFSTLEIQRTEQGDSAMYLCASSLADYNSPLHFGNGTRLTVT.